The sequence of this T cell receptor beta chain was determined in a study of cytomegalovirus exposure and HLA in healthy donors. With 60 Vbeta and 13 Jbeta primers, the PCR was carried out. The method was immunoSEQ multiplex PCR; TCRdb's version includes in-frame clones alone and lacks a portion of them. Of approximately 100,000 clones detected, 65% to 80% appear once; the ten largest clones hold 2.5% to 3.5%. There are 15 residues in the CDR3. Germline CDR1 and CDR2: SGDLS and YYNGEE. The ends were cut back, 2 bases at V and 0 bases at J, with 11 bases in the middle. Comments on this clone: What it binds is unknown.

Study outcomes and limitations: Later analysis found that TCR beta chains associated with HLA were more clonally expanded than other, equally common chains. Later analysis suggested links between common viral pathogens and several top significant clusters. The study carried out a later analysis of TCR beta sequences. It associated about 15,000 of them with specific HLA alleles at a false discovery rate of 0.05.

This chain uses TRBV9 with TRBJ1-1; no firm D call. This clonotype was obtained from a woman in her thirties or forties in good health and CMV-seronegative. Sequencing input: PBMCs. The CDR3 sequence is CASSVGGEMNTEAFF. CDR3 nucleotide sequence: TGTGCCAGCAGCGTCGGTGGGGAGATGAACACTGAAGCTTTCTTT.